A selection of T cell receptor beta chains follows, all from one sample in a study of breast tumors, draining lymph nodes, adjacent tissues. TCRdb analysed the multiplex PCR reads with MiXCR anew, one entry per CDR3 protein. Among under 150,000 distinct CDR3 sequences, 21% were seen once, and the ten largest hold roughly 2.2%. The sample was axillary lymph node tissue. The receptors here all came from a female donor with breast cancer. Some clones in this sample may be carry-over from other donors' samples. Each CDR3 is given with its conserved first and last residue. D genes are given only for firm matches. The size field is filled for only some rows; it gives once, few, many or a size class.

cdr3_nt: TGTGCCAGCAGTTCCTTACAGGGAGATCAGCCCCAGCATTTT
cdr3_aa: CASSSLQGDQPQHF
v_call: TRBV28
j_call: TRBJ1-5
d_call: -
clone_size: few

cdr3_nt: TGTGCCAGCAGTGAATGGGGGGGAGGCAACTATGGCTACACCTTC
cdr3_aa: CASSEWGGGNYGYTF
v_call: TRBV2
j_call: TRBJ1-2
d_call: -
clone_size: many

cdr3_nt: TGTGCCAGCAGCTTAGGGTCGGGGAGTGTTAATCAGCCCCAGCATTTT
cdr3_aa: CASSLGSGSVNQPQHF
v_call: TRBV7-2
j_call: TRBJ1-5
d_call: -
clone_size: many

cdr3_nt: TGTGCCAGCAGTTACGCTGAACGTTCCACCGGGGAGCTGTTTTTT
cdr3_aa: CASSYAERSTGELFF
v_call: TRBV6-5
j_call: TRBJ2-2
d_call: -
clone_size: many

cdr3_nt: TGTGCCAGCAGACGTTCAGGACCCAATAATTCACCCCTCCACTTT
cdr3_aa: CASRRSGPNNSPLHF
v_call: TRBV7-9
j_call: TRBJ1-6
d_call: -
clone_size: many

cdr3_nt: TGCGCCAGCAGCCGGGGGAGCGGAGAATATGGCTACACCTTC
cdr3_aa: CASSRGSGEYGYTF
v_call: TRBV4-1
j_call: TRBJ1-2
d_call: -
clone_size: -

cdr3_nt: TGCAGTGCTAGAGACCTAGCGGAGGGTACCGGGGAGCTGTTTTTT
cdr3_aa: CSARDLAEGTGELFF
v_call: TRBV20-1
j_call: TRBJ2-2
d_call: TRBD2
clone_size: many

cdr3_nt: TGTGCCAGCAGGGCGGCCGTGGGGGATGGAAACAACATATATTTT
cdr3_aa: CASRAAVGDGNNIYF
v_call: TRBV28
j_call: TRBJ1-3
d_call: -
clone_size: -

cdr3_nt: TGCGCCAGCACACCCCCATTCGGGACTAGTTCTAATGAGCAGTTCTTC
cdr3_aa: CASTPPFGTSSNEQFF
v_call: TRBV5-1
j_call: TRBJ2-1
d_call: TRBD2
clone_size: many

cdr3_nt: TGTGCCAGCAGGGGGGGCGTTCTCTATGGCTACACCTTC
cdr3_aa: CASRGGVLYGYTF
v_call: TRBV6-5
j_call: TRBJ1-2
d_call: -
clone_size: many

cdr3_nt: TGTGCCAGTAGTTTAACAGAGAACACTGAAGCTTTCTTT
cdr3_aa: CASSLTENTEAFF
v_call: TRBV19
j_call: TRBJ1-1
d_call: -
clone_size: few

cdr3_nt: TGTGCCACCAGCAGAGGTCCGGGACTAGCGGCAATCTACGAGCAGTACTTC
cdr3_aa: CATSRGPGLAAIYEQYF
v_call: TRBV15
j_call: TRBJ2-7
d_call: TRBD2
clone_size: many

cdr3_nt: TGCAGTGCTACCGGGACTAGCGGGCCTACCTACGAGCAGTACTTC
cdr3_aa: CSATGTSGPTYEQYF
v_call: TRBV20-1
j_call: TRBJ2-7
d_call: TRBD2
clone_size: many

cdr3_nt: TGTGCCAGCTCACCACCGGCGGGGACTAGCGGGAGCAATGAGCAGTTCTTC
cdr3_aa: CASSPPAGTSGSNEQFF
v_call: TRBV18
j_call: TRBJ2-1
d_call: TRBD2
clone_size: -

cdr3_nt: TGTGCCAGCAGTACCCTCAGCGGGAGTCCCTACGAGCAGTACTTC
cdr3_aa: CASSTLSGSPYEQYF
v_call: TRBV12-3/TRBV12-4
j_call: TRBJ2-7
d_call: TRBD2
clone_size: many

cdr3_nt: TGTGCCAGCAGTCCGACAGGGGGTAATGAGCAGTTCTTC
cdr3_aa: CASSPTGGNEQFF
v_call: TRBV9
j_call: TRBJ2-1
d_call: TRBD1
clone_size: many

cdr3_nt: TGTGCCAGCGTTTGGGGGAAGAACACCGGGGAGCTGTTTTTT
cdr3_aa: CASVWGKNTGELFF
v_call: TRBV2
j_call: TRBJ2-2
d_call: -
clone_size: many

cdr3_nt: TGTGCCAGCAGCCCGGACAACAGGGCCGCGACGAACACCGGGGAGCTGTTTTTT
cdr3_aa: CASSPDNRAATNTGELFF
v_call: TRBV7-8
j_call: TRBJ2-2
d_call: -
clone_size: many

cdr3_nt: TGTGCCAGCAGCCCGGGCCGTAATTCACACCTCCACTTT
cdr3_aa: CASSPGRNSHLHF
v_call: TRBV6-1
j_call: TRBJ1-6
d_call: -
clone_size: few

cdr3_nt: TGTGTCAGCAGCGAACACAAGGCCTCCTACGAGCAGTACTTC
cdr3_aa: CVSSEHKASYEQYF
v_call: TRBV5-4
j_call: TRBJ2-7
d_call: -
clone_size: -

cdr3_nt: TGCGCCAGCAGCCCGGGAGTCCAGGGGAGCACCGGGGAGCTGTTTTTT
cdr3_aa: CASSPGVQGSTGELFF
v_call: TRBV5-1
j_call: TRBJ2-2
d_call: -
clone_size: many

cdr3_nt: TGCGCCAGCAGCACTACAGGGGAAGATACGCAGTATTTT
cdr3_aa: CASSTTGEDTQYF
v_call: TRBV5-1
j_call: TRBJ2-3
d_call: TRBD1
clone_size: many

cdr3_nt: TGTGCCACCAGTGATTTGGGGAGAGGGACAGATACGCAGTATTTT
cdr3_aa: CATSDLGRGTDTQYF
v_call: TRBV24-1
j_call: TRBJ2-3
d_call: -
clone_size: many

cdr3_nt: TGTGCCAGTAGGTCGGGGCCCTTAGAGACCTACGAGCAGTACTTC
cdr3_aa: CASRSGPLETYEQYF
v_call: TRBV19
j_call: TRBJ2-7
d_call: -
clone_size: many

cdr3_nt: TGTGCCAGCAGCGAAAGTGGAAGCTCCTACAATGAGCAGTTCTTC
cdr3_aa: CASSESGSSYNEQFF
v_call: TRBV9
j_call: TRBJ2-1
d_call: -
clone_size: many

cdr3_nt: TGTGCCACTACTGGGCGTCCTGGAAACACCATATATTTT
cdr3_aa: CATTGRPGNTIYF
v_call: TRBV6-6
j_call: TRBJ1-3
d_call: -
clone_size: many

cdr3_nt: TGTGCCAGCAGTTCAACTCTAGCGGGAGGTACCTACAATGAGCAGTTCTTC
cdr3_aa: CASSSTLAGGTYNEQFF
v_call: TRBV27
j_call: TRBJ2-1
d_call: TRBD2
clone_size: many

cdr3_nt: TGTGCCAGCAGCTTAGTCGGGGGGGACTATGGCTACACCTTC
cdr3_aa: CASSLVGGDYGYTF
v_call: TRBV7-2
j_call: TRBJ1-2
d_call: -
clone_size: -

cdr3_nt: TGTGCCAGCAGGAAGACAGGGGTCTCCTACGAGCAGTACTTC
cdr3_aa: CASRKTGVSYEQYF
v_call: TRBV28
j_call: TRBJ2-7
d_call: TRBD1
clone_size: few

cdr3_nt: TGCAGTGCTAAAGAGGGCGGGCGGAACAATGAGCAGTTCTTC
cdr3_aa: CSAKEGGRNNEQFF
v_call: TRBV20-1
j_call: TRBJ2-1
d_call: -
clone_size: many

cdr3_nt: TGTGCCAGCAGTGAAGCTGGCGTCTATGAGCAGTTCTTC
cdr3_aa: CASSEAGVYEQFF
v_call: TRBV25-1
j_call: TRBJ2-1
d_call: -
clone_size: many

cdr3_nt: TGTGCCAGCAGCTTGGACGGAATGGTGAGCGGTACGCAGTATTTT
cdr3_aa: CASSLDGMVSGTQYF
v_call: TRBV5-6
j_call: TRBJ2-3
d_call: -
clone_size: many

cdr3_nt: TGTGCCAGCAGCTTGGCTGGGACAGAAGAGACCCAGTACTTC
cdr3_aa: CASSLAGTEETQYF
v_call: TRBV5-6
j_call: TRBJ2-5
d_call: TRBD1
clone_size: many

cdr3_nt: TGTGCCAGCTCACCACCGACACGATCCTACGAGCAGTACTTC
cdr3_aa: CASSPPTRSYEQYF
v_call: TRBV18
j_call: TRBJ2-7
d_call: -
clone_size: -

cdr3_nt: TGTGCCAGCAGCGTAGATCCCGAGGACAGGGGGTTCTACGGCTACACCTTC
cdr3_aa: CASSVDPEDRGFYGYTF
v_call: TRBV9
j_call: TRBJ1-2
d_call: TRBD1
clone_size: many

cdr3_nt: TGTGCCAGCGGTAAAGCGGGATCCTACGAGCAGTACTTC
cdr3_aa: CASGKAGSYEQYF
v_call: TRBV6-5
j_call: TRBJ2-7
d_call: TRBD2
clone_size: many

cdr3_nt: TGCAGCGTTGAACTCCTCAAAGGGGGTGAGCAGTTCTTC
cdr3_aa: CSVELLKGGEQFF
v_call: TRBV29-1
j_call: TRBJ2-1
d_call: -
clone_size: many

cdr3_nt: TGTGCCAGCAGTGCCCGGGACAGTATTACCTACGAGCAGTACTTC
cdr3_aa: CASSARDSITYEQYF
v_call: TRBV6-1
j_call: TRBJ2-7
d_call: TRBD1
clone_size: many